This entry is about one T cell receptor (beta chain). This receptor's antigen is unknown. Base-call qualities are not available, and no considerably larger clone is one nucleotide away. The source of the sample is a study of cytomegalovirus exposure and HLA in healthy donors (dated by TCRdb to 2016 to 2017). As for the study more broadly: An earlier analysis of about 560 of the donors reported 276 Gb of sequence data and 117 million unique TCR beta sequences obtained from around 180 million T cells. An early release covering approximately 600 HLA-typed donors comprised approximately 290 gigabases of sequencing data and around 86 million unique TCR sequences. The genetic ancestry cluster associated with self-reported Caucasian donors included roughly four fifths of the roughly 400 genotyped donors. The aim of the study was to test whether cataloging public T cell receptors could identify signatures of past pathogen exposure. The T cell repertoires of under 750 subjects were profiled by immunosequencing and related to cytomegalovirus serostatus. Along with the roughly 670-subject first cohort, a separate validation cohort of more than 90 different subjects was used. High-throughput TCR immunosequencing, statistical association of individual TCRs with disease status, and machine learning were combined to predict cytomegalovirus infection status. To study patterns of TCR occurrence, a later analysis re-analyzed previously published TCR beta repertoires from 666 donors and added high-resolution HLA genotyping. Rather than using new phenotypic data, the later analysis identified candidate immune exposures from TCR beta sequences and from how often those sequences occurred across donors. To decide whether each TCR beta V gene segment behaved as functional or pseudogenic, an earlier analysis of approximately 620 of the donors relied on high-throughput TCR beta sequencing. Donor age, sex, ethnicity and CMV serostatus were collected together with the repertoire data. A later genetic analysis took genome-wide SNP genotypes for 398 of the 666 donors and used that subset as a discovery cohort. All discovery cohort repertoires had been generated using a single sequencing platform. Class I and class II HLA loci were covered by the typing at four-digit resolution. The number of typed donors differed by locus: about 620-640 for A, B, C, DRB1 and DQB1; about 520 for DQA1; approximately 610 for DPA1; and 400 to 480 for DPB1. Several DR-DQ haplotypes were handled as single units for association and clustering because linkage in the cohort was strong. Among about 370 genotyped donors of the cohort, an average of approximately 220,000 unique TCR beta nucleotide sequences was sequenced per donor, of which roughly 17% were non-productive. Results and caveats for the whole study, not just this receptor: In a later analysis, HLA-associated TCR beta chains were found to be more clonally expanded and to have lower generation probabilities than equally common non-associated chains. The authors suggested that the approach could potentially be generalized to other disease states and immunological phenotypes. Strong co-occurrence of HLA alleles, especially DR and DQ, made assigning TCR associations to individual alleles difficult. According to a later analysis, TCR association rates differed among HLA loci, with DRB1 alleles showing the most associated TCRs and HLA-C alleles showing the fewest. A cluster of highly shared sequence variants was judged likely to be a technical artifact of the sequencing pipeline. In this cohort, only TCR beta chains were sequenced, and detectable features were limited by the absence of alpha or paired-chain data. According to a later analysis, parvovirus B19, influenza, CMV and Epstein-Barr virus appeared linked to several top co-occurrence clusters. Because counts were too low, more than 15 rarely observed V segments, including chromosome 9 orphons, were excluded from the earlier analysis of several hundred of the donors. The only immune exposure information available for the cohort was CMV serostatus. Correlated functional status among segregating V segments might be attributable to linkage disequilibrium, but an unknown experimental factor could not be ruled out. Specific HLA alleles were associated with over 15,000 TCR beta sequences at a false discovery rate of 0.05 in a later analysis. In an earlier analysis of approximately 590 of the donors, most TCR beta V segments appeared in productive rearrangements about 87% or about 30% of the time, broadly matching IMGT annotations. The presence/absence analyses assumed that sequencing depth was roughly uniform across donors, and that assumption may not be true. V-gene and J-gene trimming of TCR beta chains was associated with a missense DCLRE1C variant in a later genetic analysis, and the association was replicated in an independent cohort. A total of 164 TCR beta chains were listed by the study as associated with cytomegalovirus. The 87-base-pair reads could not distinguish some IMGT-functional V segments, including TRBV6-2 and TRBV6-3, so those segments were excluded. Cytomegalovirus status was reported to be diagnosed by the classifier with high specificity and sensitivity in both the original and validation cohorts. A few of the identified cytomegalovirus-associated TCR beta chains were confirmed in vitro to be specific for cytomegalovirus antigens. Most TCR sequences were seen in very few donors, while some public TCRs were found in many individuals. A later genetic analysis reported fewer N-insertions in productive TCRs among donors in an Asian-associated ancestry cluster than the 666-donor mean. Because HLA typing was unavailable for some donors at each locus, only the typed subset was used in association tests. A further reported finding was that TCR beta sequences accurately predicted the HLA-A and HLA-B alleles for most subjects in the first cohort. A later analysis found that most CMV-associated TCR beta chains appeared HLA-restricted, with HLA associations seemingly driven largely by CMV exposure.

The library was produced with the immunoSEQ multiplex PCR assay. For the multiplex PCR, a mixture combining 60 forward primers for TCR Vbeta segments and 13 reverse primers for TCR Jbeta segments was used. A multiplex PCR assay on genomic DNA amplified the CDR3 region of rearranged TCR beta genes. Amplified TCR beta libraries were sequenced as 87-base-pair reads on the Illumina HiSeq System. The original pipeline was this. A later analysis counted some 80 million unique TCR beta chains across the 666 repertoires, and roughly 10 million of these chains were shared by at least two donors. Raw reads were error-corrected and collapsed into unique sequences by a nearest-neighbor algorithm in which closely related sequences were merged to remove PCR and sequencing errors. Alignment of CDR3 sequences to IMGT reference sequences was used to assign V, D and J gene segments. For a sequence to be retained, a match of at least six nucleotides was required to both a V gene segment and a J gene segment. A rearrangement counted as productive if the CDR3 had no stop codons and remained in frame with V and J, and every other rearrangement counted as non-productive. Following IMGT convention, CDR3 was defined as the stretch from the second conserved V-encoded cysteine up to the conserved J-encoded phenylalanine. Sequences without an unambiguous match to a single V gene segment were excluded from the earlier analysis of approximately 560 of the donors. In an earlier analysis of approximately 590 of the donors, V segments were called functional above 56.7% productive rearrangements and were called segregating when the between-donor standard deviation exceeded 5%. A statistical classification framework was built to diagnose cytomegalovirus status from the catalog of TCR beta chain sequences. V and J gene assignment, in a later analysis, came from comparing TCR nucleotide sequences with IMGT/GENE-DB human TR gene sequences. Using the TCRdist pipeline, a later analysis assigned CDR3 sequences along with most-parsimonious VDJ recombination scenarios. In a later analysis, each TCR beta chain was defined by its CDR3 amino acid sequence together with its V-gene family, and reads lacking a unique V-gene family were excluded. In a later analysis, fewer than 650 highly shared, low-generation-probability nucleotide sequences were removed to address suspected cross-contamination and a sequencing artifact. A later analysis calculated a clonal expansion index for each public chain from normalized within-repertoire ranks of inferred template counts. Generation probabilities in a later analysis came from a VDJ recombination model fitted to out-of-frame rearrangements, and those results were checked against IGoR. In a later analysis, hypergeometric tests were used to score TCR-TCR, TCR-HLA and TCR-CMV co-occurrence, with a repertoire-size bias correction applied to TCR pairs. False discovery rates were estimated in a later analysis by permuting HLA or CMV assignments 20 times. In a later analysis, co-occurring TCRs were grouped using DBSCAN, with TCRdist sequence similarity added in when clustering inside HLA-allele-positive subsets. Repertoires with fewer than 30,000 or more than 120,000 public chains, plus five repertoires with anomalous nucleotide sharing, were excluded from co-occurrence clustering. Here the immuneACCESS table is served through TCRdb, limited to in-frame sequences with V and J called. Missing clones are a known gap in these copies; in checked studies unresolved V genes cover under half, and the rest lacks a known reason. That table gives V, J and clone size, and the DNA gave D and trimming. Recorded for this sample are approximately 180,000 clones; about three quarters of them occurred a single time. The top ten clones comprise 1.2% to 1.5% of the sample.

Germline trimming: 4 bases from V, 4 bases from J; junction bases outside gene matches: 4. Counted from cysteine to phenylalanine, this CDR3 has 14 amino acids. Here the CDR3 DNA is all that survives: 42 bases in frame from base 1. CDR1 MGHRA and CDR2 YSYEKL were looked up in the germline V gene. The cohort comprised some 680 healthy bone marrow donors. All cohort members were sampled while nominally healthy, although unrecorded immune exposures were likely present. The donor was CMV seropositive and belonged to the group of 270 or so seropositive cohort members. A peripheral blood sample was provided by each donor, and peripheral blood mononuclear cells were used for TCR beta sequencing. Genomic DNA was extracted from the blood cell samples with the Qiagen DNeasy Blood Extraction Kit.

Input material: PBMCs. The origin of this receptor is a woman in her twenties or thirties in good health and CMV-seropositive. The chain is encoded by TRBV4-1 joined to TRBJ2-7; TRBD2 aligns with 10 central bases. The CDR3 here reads CASSPGLAEYEQYF. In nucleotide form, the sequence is TGCGCCAGCAGCCCAGGACTAGCGGAATACGAGCAGTACTTC.